A selection of T cell receptor beta chains follows, all from one sample in a study of T cells in Graves' hyperthyroidism and ophthalmopathy. Each CDR3 protein is one row after TCRdb ran MiXCR on the multiplex PCR reads. The sample records more than 650,000 distinct CDR3 sequences, about 14% being singletons. Input material: blood. All receptors come from a young woman with Graves' hyperthyroidism. The CDR3 runs from the conserved cysteine through the conserved F or W.

J,V,CDR3
TRBJ1-2,TRBV4-3,CASSQEGRPYGYTF
TRBJ2-3,TRBV13,CASSTLAGSDTQYF
TRBJ2-1,TRBV7-9,CASSLGSGQARYNEQFF
TRBJ2-7,TRBV18,CASSPTVNEQYF
TRBJ2-1,TRBV27,CASLGLAGHNEQFF
TRBJ2-5,TRBV30,CAWSVAGLSFHETQYF
TRBJ2-1,TRBV10-3,CAISESRSGRRAGEQFF
TRBJ2-1,TRBV7-2,CASSLGSGGAEQFF
TRBJ2-3,TRBV20-1,CSGNPRLAGNTDTQYF
TRBJ2-3,TRBV7-9,CASNVRPSGSRPDTQYF
TRBJ2-1,TRBV29-1,CSARFRDRLGNEQFF